Given below is one TCR beta chain in context. A read error is possible here, since a much larger clone lies one base away. No conserved phenylalanine or tryptophan ends this CDR3, so it is likely a read error. TCRdb re-called the PCR reads through MiXCR. Of 91,000 or so clones listed, more than 9.5% are singletons. This sample was taken from a study of metastatic and nonmetastatic thyroid tumors. The V end was cut by 3 bases, the J end by 7 bases, with 6 bases between. The CDR3 has 12 residues. In germline, CDR1 is KGHDR, CDR2 SFDVKD. Ahead of thyroid surgery, no patient had received treatment of any kind.

Sequenced material: blood. The clonotype originates from a female donor with papillary thyroid cancer or a benign thyroid nodule (not recorded which). Some clones in this sample may be carry-over from other donors' samples. J is TRBJ2-4 and V is TRBV24-1; no clear D gene. CDR3 coding DNA: TGTGCCACCAGTGATGATCGCAACATTCAGTACCTC. This translates into CATSDDRNIQYL.